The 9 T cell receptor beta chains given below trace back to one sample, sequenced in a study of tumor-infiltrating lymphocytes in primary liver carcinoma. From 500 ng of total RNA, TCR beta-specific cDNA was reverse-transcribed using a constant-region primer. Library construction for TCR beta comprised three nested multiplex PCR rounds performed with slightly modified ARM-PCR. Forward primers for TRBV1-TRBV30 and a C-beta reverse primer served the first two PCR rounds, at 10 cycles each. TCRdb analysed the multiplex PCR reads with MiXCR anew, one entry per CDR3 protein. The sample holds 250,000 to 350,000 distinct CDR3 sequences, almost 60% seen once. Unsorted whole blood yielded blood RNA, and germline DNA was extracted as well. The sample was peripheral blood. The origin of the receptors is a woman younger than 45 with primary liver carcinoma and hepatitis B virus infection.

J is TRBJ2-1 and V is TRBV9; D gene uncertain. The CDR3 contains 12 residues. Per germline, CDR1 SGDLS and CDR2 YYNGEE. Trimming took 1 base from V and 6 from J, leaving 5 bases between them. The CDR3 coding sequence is TGTGCCAGCAGCGTAAACTTCAATGAGCAGTTCTTC. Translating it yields CASSVNFNEQFF.

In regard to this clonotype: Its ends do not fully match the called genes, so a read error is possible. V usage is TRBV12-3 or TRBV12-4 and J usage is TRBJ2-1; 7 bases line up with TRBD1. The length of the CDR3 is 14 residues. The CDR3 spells CASRPGGHYNEHFF. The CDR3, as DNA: TGTGCCAGCAGGCCAGGGGGTCACTACAATGAGCATTTCTTC.

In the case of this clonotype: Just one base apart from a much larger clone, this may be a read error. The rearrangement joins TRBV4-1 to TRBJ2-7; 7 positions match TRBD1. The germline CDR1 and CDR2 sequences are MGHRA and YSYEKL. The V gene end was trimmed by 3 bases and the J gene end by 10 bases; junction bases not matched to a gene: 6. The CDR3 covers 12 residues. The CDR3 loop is CASSHAPGGQYF. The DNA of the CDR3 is TGCGCCAGCAGCCACGCACCAGGGGGACAGTACTTC.

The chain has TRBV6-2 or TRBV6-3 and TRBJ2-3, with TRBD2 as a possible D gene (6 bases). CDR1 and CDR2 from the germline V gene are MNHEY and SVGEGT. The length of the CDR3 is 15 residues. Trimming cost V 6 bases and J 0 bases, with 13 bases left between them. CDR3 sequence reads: CASRYGDWSTDTQYF. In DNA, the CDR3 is TGTGCCAGCAGATACGGGGACTGGAGCACAGATACGCAGTATTTT.

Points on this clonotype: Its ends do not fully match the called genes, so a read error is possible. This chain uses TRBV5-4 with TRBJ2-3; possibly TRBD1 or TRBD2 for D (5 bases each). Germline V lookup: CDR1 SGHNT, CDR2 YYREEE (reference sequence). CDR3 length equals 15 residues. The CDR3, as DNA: TGTGCCAGCAGCCAGCCCGGGACGGAGGCGGATACGCAATATTTT. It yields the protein CASSQPGTEADTQYF. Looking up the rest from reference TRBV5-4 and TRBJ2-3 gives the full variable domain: ETGVTQSPTHLIKTRGQQVTLRCSSQSGHNTVSWYQQALGQGPQFIFQYYREEENGRGNFPPRFSGLQFPNYSSELNVNALELDDSALYLCASSQPGTEADTQYFGPGTRLTVL.

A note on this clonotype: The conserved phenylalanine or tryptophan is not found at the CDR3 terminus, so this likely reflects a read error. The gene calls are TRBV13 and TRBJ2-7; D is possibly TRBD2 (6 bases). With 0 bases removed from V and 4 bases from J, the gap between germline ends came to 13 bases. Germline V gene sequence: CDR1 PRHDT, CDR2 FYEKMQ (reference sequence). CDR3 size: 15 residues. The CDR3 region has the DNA TGTGCCAGCAGCTTAGGGGGGAGGACCTCGTACGAGCAGTACCTC. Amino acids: CASSLGGRTSYEQYL.

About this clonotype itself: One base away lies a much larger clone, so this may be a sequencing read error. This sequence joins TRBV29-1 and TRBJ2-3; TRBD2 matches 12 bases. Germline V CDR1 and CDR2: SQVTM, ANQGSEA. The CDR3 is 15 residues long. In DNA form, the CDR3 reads TGCAGCGTTGAAGGGACTAGCGGGATTCAAGATATGCAGTATTTT. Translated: CSVEGTSGIQDMQYF.

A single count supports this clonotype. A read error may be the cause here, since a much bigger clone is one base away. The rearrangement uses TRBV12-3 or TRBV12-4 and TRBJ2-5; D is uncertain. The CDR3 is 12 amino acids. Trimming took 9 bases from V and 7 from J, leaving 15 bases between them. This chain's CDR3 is CASSLRPGTQYF. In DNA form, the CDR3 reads TGTGCCAGTTCCCTCCGACCAGGGACCCAGTACTTC.

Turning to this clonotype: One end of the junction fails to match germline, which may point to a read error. The CDR3: CTSSNRQGGSYEQYF. The DNA of the CDR3 is TGTACCAGCAGCAATAGACAGGGAGGTTCCTACGAGCAGTACTTT. The chain employs TRBV11-2 and TRBJ2-7; possible D gene TRBD1, 7 bases. CDR3 size: 15 residues. Germline V gene sequence: CDR1 SGHAT, CDR2 FQNNGV.